This T cell receptor (beta chain) was recorded in a study of beta chain features in type 1 diabetes (dated by TCRdb to the late 2010s). For the study in its entirety: Mean age, gender distribution, total cell number and subset yield did not differ between patients and healthy donors. The study compared TCRB repertoires of sorted circulating CD4+ T cell subsets between recently diagnosed type 1 diabetes patients and matched healthy donors. A total of 85 million to 140 million sorted cells were examined across all samples, and a strong correlation was observed between cell number per subset and RNA yield. Regulatory and stem cell-like memory subsets were isolated from only 8 patients and 8 healthy donors, whereas naive and central memory subsets came from all 28 donors.

A single peripheral blood draw of approximately 110 mL on average was collected from each donor into heparinised tubes. A BD FACSAria II was used to sort naive, central memory, regulatory and stem cell-like memory CD4+ T cells with a panel that included CD45RO, CCR7, CD25, CD127, CD95 and CD27. All sorted populations exceeded 95% purity. PBMCs were isolated immediately by Lymphoprep density gradient centrifugation and stained directly without culture. So that batch effects would be minimized, each experiment stained and sorted samples in pairs, pairing one healthy donor with one patient. The paper as a whole reports these results and caveats: Fewer insertions and more nucleotide deletions at VDJ recombination sites were observed in patients with type 1 diabetes, implying thymic rearrangement abnormalities. Naive, central memory and regulatory TCRB repertoires appeared to be more similar among patients than among healthy donors. Only small numbers of individuals were included in the HLA sub-analyses, which left unresolved whether HLA type had any influence on TCRB rearrangement. A moderate but significant shortening of TCRB CDR3 length was observed in type 1 diabetes patients in all four CD4+ subsets. Shorter templates might be favored by PCR, yet because patient and control samples were amplified and corrected together, any such skew would affect both groups equally. Because cDNA rather than genomic DNA was sequenced, highly expressing activated cells could have been over-represented, although no difference in activation and CD3 levels was found between groups.

About this clone itself: What this receptor recognizes is not known. No quality values exist for individual bases; no much larger clone is one base distant.

Taken from cysteine to phenylalanine, the CDR3 has 15 residues. The DNA shown is the 45-base CDR3, in frame from base 1. V has 2 bases trimmed and J has 5 bases trimmed; junction bases matching no gene number 7. CDR1 MNHNY and CDR2 SVGAGI were looked up in the germline V gene (reference sequence). All of the isolated RNA was reverse transcribed with the High Capacity cDNA Reverse Transcription Kit, so expressed TCRB transcripts were sequenced. Deep immunoSEQ sequencing was performed on naive, central memory and regulatory T cell samples, with an average of roughly 3.6 million total reads per sample. After sorted cells were lysed in RLT buffer, RNA was extracted with DNase-treated RNeasy Micro or Mini kits, with the choice depending on cell number. Each cell subset was processed separately to prevent cross-contamination, with patient and healthy donor samples processed together. TCRB sequences were amplified from cDNA with the immunoSEQ multiplex PCR, producing 87-bp fragments spanning the CDR3 region. Sequencing of the amplicons was performed on the Illumina HiSeq platform. The authors' pipeline ran thus. Synthetic template baselines were used to correct PCR bias computationally, reads within Hamming distance 2 were collapsed, and singletons that could not be merged were discarded. By aligning reads against IMGT, V, D and J genes, CDR3 length, and insertions or deletions at six rearrangement sites were assigned. Within each subset, clonotype counts were normalized to sorted cell number, after which true diversity and Gini coefficients were computed with the tcR R package. The overlap coefficient, calculated on TCRB nucleotide sequences, was used to measure repertoire sharing. This is the immuneACCESS table as TCRdb keeps it, with only in-frame sequences that have V and J called. A part of the clones is gone; compared with another copy, unresolved V genes explain less than half, and the rest is unexplained. The V and J calls and clone size were taken over from that table, and D and trimming were inferred from the DNA. This sample comprises about 160,000 clones, approximately 8.1% of them detected only once. Of the sample, about 0.6% falls within the top ten clones.

The sequenced sample consisted of central memory CD4+ T cells from blood. The chain employs TRBV6-6 and TRBJ2-7; 9 central bases correspond to TRBD1. This sequence was found in a man in his late teens or twenties in good health. In nucleotides, the sequence is TGTGCCAGCAGTTACCCGGGACAGGGTAACCACGAGCAGTACTTC. Its protein product is CASSYPGQGNHEQYF.